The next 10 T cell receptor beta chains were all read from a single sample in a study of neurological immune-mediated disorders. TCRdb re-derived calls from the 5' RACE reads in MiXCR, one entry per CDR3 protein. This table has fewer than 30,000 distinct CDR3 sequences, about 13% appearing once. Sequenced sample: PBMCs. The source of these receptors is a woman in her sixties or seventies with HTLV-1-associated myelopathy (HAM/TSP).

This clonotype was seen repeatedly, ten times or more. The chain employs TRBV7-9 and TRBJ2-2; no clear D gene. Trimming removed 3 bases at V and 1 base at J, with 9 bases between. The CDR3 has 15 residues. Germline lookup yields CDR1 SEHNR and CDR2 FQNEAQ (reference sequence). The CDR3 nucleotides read TGTGCCAGCAGCTTTGGTCAGCTGAACACCGGGGAGCTGTTTTTT. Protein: CASSFGQLNTGELFF.

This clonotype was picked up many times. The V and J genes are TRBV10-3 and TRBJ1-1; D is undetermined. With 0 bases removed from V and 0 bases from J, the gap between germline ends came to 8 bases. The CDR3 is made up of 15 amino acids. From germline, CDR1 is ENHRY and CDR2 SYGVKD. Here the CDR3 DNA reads TGTGCCATCAGTGAGTCAAGACTCCTGAACACTGAAGCTTTCTTT. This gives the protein CAISESRLLNTEAFF.

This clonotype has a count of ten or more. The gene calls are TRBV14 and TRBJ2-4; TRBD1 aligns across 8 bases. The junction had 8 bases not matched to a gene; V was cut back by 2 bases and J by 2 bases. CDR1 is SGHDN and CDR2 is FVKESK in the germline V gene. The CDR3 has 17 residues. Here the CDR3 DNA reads TGTGCCAGCAGCCAAAACAGGGGGACAGCTTCCAAAAACATTCAGTACTTC. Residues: CASSQNRGTASKNIQYF.

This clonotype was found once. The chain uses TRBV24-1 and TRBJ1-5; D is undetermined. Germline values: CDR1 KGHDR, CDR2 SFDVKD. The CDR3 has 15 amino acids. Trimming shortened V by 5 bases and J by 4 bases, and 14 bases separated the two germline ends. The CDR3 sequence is CATSAGAGRNQPQHF. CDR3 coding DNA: TGTGCCACCAGTGCCGGCGCGGGGAGAAATCAGCCCCAGCATTTT.

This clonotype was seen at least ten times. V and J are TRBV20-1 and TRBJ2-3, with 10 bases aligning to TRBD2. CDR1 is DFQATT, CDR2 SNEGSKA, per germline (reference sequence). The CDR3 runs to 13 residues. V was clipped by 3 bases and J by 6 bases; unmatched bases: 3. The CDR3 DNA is TGCAGTGCTAGTCTTAGCGGGGGGGATACGCAGTATTTT. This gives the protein CSASLSGGDTQYF.

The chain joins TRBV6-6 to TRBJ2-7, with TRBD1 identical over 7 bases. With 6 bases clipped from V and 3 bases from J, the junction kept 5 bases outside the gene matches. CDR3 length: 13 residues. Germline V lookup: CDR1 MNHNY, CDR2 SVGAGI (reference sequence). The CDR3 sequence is CASRGTADYEQYF. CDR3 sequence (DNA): TGTGCCAGCAGGGGGACAGCTGACTACGAGCAGTACTTC.

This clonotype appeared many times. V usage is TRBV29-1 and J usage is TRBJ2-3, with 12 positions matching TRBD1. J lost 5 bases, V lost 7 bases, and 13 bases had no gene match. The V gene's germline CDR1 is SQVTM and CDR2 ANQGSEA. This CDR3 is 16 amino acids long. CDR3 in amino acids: CSGGGQGALAGDTQYF. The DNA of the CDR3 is TGCAGCGGGGGGGGACAGGGGGCCCTCGCAGGAGATACGCAGTATTTT.

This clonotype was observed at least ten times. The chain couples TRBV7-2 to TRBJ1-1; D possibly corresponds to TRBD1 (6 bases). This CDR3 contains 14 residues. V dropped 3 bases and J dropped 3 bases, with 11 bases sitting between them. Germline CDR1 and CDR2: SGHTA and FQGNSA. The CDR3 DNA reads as TGTGCCAGCAGCTTTTCAGGGGTTGACACTGAAGCTTTCTTT. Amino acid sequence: CASSFSGVDTEAFF.

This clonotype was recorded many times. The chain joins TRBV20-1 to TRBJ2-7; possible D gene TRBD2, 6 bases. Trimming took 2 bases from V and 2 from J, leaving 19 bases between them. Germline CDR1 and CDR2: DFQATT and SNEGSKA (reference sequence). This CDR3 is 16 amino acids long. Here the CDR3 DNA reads TGCAGTGCTAGACTATCAGGAGGGGCGAGGGCCTACGAGCAGTACTTC. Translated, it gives CSARLSGGARAYEQYF.

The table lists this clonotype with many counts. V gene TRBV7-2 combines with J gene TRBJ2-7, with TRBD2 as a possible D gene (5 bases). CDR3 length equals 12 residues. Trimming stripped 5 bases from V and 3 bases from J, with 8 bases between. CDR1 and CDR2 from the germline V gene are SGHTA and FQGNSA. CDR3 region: CASSILVYEQYF. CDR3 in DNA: TGTGCCAGCAGCATACTAGTCTACGAGCAGTACTTC.